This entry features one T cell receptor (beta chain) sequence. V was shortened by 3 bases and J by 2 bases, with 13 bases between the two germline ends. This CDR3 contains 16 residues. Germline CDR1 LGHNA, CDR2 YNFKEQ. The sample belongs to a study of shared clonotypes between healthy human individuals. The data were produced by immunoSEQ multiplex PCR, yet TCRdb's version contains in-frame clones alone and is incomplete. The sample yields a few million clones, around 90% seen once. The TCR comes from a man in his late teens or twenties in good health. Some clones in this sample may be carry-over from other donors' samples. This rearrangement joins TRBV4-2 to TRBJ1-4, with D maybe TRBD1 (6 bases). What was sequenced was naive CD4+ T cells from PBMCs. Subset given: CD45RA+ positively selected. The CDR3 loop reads CASSQDGRGTNEKLFF. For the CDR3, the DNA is TGTGCCAGCAGCCAGGATGGAAGGGGGACTAATGAAAAACTGTTTTTT.